This T cell receptor beta chain was documented in a study of brain T cells in children with intractable seizures. Study-wide findings and caveats: Absence of clones before surgery may stem from lower sequencing depth. HCMV serostatus was not known, and viral specificity came from CDR3 similarity only.

This CDR3 spans 12 amino acids. Trimming cost V 3 bases and J 4 bases, with 7 bases left between them. Looked up from germline, CDR1 is SGHRS and CDR2 is YFSETQ. Remarks on this clone: Its antigen is as yet unknown.

Described time point: blood from clinic visit 5 months post-surgery; TSC patient then seizure free. The repertoire was sequenced with immunoSEQ multiplex PCR; TCRdb's copy has only in-frame clones and lacks some. The sample has 340,000 or so clones; roughly 93% are singletons. This TCR came from a boy less than two years old with tuberous sclerosis and intractable seizures. Sample: peripheral blood, taken 4 to 5 months after surgery. The rearrangement links TRBV5-1 to TRBJ1-2; the D is unclear. The CDR3 nucleotides are TGCGCCAGCAGCTCCGGCCCCTATGGCTACACCTTC. Amino acids: CASSSGPYGYTF.